Described below is a single TCR beta chain sequence and its context. As it was prepared, the TCRbeta library received unique molecular identifiers. TCRdb independently ran MiXCR on the PCR reads; one entry per CDR3 protein. The sample lists a few hundred thousand distinct CDR3 sequences, approximately 13% seen once, with roughly 5.4% in the top ten. These data belong to a study of T-cell reconstitution after alpha-beta-depleted transplantation in children. CDR3 length: 13 residues. Germline CDR1 is DFQATT and CDR2 is SNEGSKA (reference sequence). Trimming took 3 bases from V and 8 from J, leaving 14 bases between them.

The clonotype comes from a human donor who donated a stem cell graft to a child with combined immunodeficiency. The chain has TRBV20-1 and TRBJ2-1; D uncertain. The source material was PBMCs from the stem cell graft donor, sampled from the stem cell graft. CDR3 sequence reads: CSASAGKGHEQFF. The CDR3 bases are TGCAGTGCTAGCGCTGGAAAGGGCCATGAGCAGTTCTTC.